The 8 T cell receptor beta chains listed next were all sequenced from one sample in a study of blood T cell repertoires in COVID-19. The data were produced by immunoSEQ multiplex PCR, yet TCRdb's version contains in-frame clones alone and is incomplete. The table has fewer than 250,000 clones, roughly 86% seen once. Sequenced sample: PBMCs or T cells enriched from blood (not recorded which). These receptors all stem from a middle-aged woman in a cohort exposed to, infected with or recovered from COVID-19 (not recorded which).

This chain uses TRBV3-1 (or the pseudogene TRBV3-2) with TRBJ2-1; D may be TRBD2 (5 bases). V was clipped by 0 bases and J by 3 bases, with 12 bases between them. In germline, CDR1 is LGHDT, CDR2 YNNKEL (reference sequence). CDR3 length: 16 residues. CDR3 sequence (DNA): TGTGCCAGCAGCCAAGATAGCCAGCGGTTCTACAATGAGCAGTTCTTC. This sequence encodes CASSQDSQRFYNEQFF.

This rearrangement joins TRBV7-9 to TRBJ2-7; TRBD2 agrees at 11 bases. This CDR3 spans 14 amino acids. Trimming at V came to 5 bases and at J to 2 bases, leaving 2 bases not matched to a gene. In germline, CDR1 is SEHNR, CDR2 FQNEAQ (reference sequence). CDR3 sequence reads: CASSPGLAAYEQYF. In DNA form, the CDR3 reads TGTGCCAGCAGCCCGGGACTAGCGGCCTACGAGCAGTACTTC. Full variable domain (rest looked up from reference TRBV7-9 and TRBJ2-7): DTGVSQNPRHKITKRGQNVTFRCDPISEHNRLYWYRQTLGQGPEFLTYFQNEAQLEKSRLLSDRFSAERPKGSFSTLEIQRTEQGDSAMYLCASSPGLAAYEQYFGPGTRLTVT.

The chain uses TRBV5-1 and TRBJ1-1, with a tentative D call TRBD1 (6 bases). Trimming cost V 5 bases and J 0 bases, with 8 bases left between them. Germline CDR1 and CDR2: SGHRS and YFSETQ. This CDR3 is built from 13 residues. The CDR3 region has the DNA TGCGCCAGCAGGGACAGAATGAACACTGAAGCTTTCTTT. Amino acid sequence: CASRDRMNTEAFF.

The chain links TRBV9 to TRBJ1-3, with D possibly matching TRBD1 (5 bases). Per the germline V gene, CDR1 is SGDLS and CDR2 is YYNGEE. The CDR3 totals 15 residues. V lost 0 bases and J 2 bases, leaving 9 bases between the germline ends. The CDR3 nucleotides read TGTGCCAGCAGCGTAGCTTCGGGGGCTGGAAACACCATATATTTT. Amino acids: CASSVASGAGNTIYF.

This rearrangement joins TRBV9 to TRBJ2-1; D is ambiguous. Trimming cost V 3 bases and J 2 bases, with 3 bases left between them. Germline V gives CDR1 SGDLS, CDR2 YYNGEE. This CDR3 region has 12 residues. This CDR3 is CASSGPYNEQFF. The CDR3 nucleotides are TGTGCCAGCAGCGGGCCCTACAATGAGCAGTTCTTC.

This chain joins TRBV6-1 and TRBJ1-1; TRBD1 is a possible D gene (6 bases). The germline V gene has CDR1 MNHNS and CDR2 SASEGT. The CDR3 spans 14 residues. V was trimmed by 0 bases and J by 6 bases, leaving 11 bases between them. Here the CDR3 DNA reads TGTGCCAGCAGTGAAGCCCCCAGGGGCTCTGAAGCTTTCTTT. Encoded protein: CASSEAPRGSEAFF.

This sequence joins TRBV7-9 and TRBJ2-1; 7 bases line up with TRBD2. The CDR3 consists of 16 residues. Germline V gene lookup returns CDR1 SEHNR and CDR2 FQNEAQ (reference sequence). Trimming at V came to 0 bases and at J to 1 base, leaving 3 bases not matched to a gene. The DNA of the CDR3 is TGTGCCAGCAGCTTAGCGCGCGGGAGTTCCTACAATGAGCAGTTCTTC. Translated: CASSLARGSSYNEQFF. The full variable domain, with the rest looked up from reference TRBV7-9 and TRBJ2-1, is DTGVSQNPRHKITKRGQNVTFRCDPISEHNRLYWYRQTLGQGPEFLTYFQNEAQLEKSRLLSDRFSAERPKGSFSTLEIQRTEQGDSAMYLCASSLARGSSYNEQFFGPGTRLTVL.

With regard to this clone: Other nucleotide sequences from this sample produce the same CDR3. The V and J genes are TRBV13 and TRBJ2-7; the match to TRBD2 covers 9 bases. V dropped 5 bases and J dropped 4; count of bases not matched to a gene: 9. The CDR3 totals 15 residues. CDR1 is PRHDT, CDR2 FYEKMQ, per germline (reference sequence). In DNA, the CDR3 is TGTGCCAGCAGCAACCTTAGCGGGAGCAGGTACGAGCAGTACTTC. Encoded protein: CASSNLSGSRYEQYF.